Following are 18 T cell receptor beta chains from one sample sequenced in a study of shared clonotypes between healthy human individuals. Only in-frame clones appear in the TCRdb table, and some are missing; sequencing was by immunoSEQ multiplex PCR. Among more than 2,000,000 clones listed, approximately 90% were seen once. Sequencing was done on a sample of naive CD4+ T cells sorted from blood. Subset meaning: CD45RA+ positively selected. The receptors stem from a man aged 18 to 30 in good health.

The V gene is TRBV10-3, the J gene TRBJ1-6; no clear D. CDR1 and CDR2 (germline): ENHRY, SYGVKD. The CDR3 covers 13 residues. V gave up 7 bases and J gave up 7 bases, with 11 bases separating them. This CDR3 reads CAINNVPNSPLHF. Here the CDR3 DNA reads TGTGCCATCAATAACGTTCCGAATTCACCCCTCCACTTT.

V is TRBV5-1 and J is TRBJ1-3; no clear D. V lost 0 bases, J lost 4 bases, and 17 bases lay in between. CDR3 size: 17 residues. The germline V gene encodes CDR1 SGHRS and CDR2 YFSETQ. The CDR3 coding sequence is TGCGCCAGCAGCTTGGTAGCGGACGCCCGCTCCGGAAACACCATATATTTT. Its translation: CASSLVADARSGNTIYF.

The rearrangement links TRBV27 to TRBJ2-1, with 11 bases fitting TRBD2. The CDR3 length is 16 residues. V lost 5 bases to trimming and J lost 6 bases; unmatched junction nucleotides: 9. The V gene's germline CDR1 is MNHEY and CDR2 SMNVEV (reference sequence). CDR3 in amino acids: CASSGAGTSGSNEQFF. CDR3 bases: TGTGCCAGCAGTGGGGCCGGGACTAGCGGCTCCAATGAGCAGTTCTTC.

The chain links TRBV28 to TRBJ2-5; D might be TRBD1 or TRBD2, each matching 5 bases. CDR1 is MDHEN and CDR2 is SYDVKM in the germline V gene. Trimming took off 6 bases at V and 5 bases at J, with 28 bases between the two ends. The CDR3 length is 18 residues. DNA for the CDR3: TGTGCCAGCAGCCCGGGGACCGGGAACAGGATAAAAGGGGAGACCCAGTACTTC. This encodes CASSPGTGNRIKGETQYF.

CDR3 protein: CASSSGQFLSTDTQYF. In DNA, the CDR3 is TGTGCCAGCAGTTCCGGACAGTTCCTAAGCACAGATACGCAGTATTTT. The rearrangement joins TRBV27 to TRBJ2-3; D might be TRBD1 (6 bases). The CDR3 has 16 residues. Germline CDR1 is MNHEY and CDR2 is SMNVEV (reference sequence). V was shortened by 4 bases and J by 0 bases, with 14 bases between the two germline ends.

This chain links TRBV6-1 with TRBJ1-5, with 8 bases aligning to TRBD1. The CDR3 sequence is 14 residues long. Germline CDR1 reads MNHNS; CDR2 reads SASEGT. This chain's CDR3 is CATRPRDRHQPQHF. Written as DNA, the CDR3 is TGTGCTACCAGGCCCCGGGACAGGCATCAGCCCCAGCATTTT.

The V and J genes are TRBV15 and TRBJ2-6; D uncertain. V lost 0 bases to trimming and J lost 0 bases, with 6 bases between them. Germline V gene lookup returns CDR1 LNHNV and CDR2 YYDKDF (reference sequence). This CDR3 comprises 16 residues. The CDR3 nucleotides are TGTGCCACCAGCAGAGATTTGGGCTCTGGGGCCAACGTCCTGACTTTC. This codes for CATSRDLGSGANVLTF.

The genes are TRBV19 and TRBJ1-5, with unresolved D. This CDR3 contains 13 residues. Germline lookup yields CDR1 LNHDA and CDR2 SQIVND (reference sequence). V dropped 3 bases and J dropped 4 bases, with 7 bases sitting between them. DNA for the CDR3: TGTGCCAGTAGTATGTGGTCTAATCAGCCCCAGCATTTT. Translation: CASSMWSNQPQHF.

About this clone: Other DNA variants within this sample encode the same CDR3. The V call is TRBV18, the J call TRBJ2-7; 11 bases fit TRBD1. Germline-derived CDR1 and CDR2 are KGHSH and LQKENI. The CDR3 is made up of 15 amino acids. V shed 3 bases, J shed 2 bases, and the junction held 3 bases outside the gene matches. The CDR3 region is CASSPGQGGPYEQYF. The CDR3 DNA reads TGTGCCAGCTCACCGGGACAGGGGGGACCCTACGAGCAGTACTTC.

This chain connects TRBV7-9 to TRBJ2-7; 10 nucleotides agree with TRBD2. This CDR3 has 14 residues. The germline V gene has CDR1 SEHNR and CDR2 FQNEAQ (reference sequence). V was clipped by 4 bases and J by 3 bases; unmatched bases: 3. The CDR3 sequence is CASSSQREGYEQYF. The CDR3 DNA follows: TGTGCCAGCAGCTCCCAGCGGGAGGGCTACGAGCAGTACTTC.

This rearrangement joins TRBV6-6 to TRBJ1-1; D remains unclear. This CDR3 is built from 14 residues. Germline values: CDR1 MNHNY, CDR2 SVGAGI (reference sequence). The germline V and J ends were trimmed by 0 bases and 6 bases, with 11 bases remaining between them. The CDR3 sequence: CASSYSSGVSEAFF. The CDR3 nucleotides are TGTGCCAGCAGTTACTCGTCTGGGGTGTCTGAAGCTTTCTTT.

The chain couples TRBV5-6 to TRBJ1-2; D may be TRBD1 (5 bases). Germline loops: CDR1 SGHDT, CDR2 YYEEEE. This CDR3 region has 15 residues. V was cut by 3 bases and J by 5 bases, with 17 bases left in between. The CDR3 protein is CASSWTRQPLYGYTF. The CDR3 DNA reads as TGTGCCAGCAGCTGGACCCGACAGCCCCTTTATGGCTACACCTTC.

This sequence joins TRBV18 and TRBJ1-1; D not certain. Germline CDR1 and CDR2: KGHSH and LQKENI. With 0 bases removed from V and 0 bases from J, the gap between germline ends came to 8 bases. The CDR3 covers 15 residues. CDR3 sequence: CASSPPMGLNTEAFF. The CDR3 nucleotides are TGTGCCAGCTCACCACCTATGGGCTTGAACACTGAAGCTTTCTTT.

V usage is TRBV6-6 and J usage is TRBJ2-1; 7 bases map to TRBD2. The CDR3 is 14 residues long. Germline CDR1 MNHNY, CDR2 SVGAGI (reference sequence). The J segment lost 1 base and the V segment lost 8 bases, leaving 5 bases of the junction unmatched. This CDR3 is CASGRVVSYNEQFF. DNA of the CDR3: TGTGCCAGCGGGAGGGTGGTGTCCTACAATGAGCAGTTCTTC.

The chain uses TRBV10-3 and TRBJ1-1; D gene uncertain. Germline V gene lookup returns CDR1 ENHRY and CDR2 SYGVKD. The CDR3 consists of 13 residues. Trimming stripped 8 bases from V and 0 bases from J, with 10 bases between. Here the CDR3 DNA reads TGTGCCATCGTAGGCCACATGAACACTGAAGCTTTCTTT. The encoded protein is CAIVGHMNTEAFF.

The genes are TRBV6-1 and TRBJ1-2; D is unclear. The V gene lost 2 bases and the J gene lost 8 bases, with 6 bases spanning the gap. The germline gives CDR1 MNHNS, CDR2 SASEGT. The CDR3 is 11 residues long. CDR3 bases: TGTGCCAGCAGTGAATCGACAGGCTACACCTTC. Its translation is CASSESTGYTF.

This rearrangement joins TRBV9 to TRBJ2-1, with 7 bases that match TRBD1. There are 16 residues in the CDR3. The trim removed 7 bases at V and 6 bases at J, leaving 16 bases unmatched. Germline-derived CDR1 and CDR2 are SGDLS and YYNGEE. CDR3 amino acids: CASASGKGAALNEQFF. DNA for the CDR3: TGTGCCAGCGCAAGCGGTAAGGGGGCAGCACTCAATGAGCAGTTCTTC.

The chain couples TRBV10-3 to TRBJ2-3; possibly TRBD2 for D (5 bases). This CDR3 region has 16 residues. Germline CDR1 and CDR2: ENHRY and SYGVKD. V lost 3 bases, J lost 3 bases, and 16 bases lay in between. CDR3 region: CAISDSEALGTDTQYF. The CDR3 DNA reads TGTGCCATCAGTGATTCGGAGGCGTTAGGAACAGATACGCAGTATTTT.